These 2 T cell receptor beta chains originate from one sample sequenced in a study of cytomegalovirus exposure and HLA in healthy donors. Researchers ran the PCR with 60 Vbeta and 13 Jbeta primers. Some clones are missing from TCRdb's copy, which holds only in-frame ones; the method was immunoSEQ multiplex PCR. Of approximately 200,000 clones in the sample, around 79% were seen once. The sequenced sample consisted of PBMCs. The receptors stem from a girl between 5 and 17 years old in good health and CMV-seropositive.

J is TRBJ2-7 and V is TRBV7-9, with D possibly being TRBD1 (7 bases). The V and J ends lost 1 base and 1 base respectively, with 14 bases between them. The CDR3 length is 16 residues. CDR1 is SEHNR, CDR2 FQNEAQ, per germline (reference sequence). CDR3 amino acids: CASSLGLGTESYEQYF. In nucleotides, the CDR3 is TGTGCCAGCAGCTTAGGACTAGGGACAGAATCCTACGAGCAGTACTTC.

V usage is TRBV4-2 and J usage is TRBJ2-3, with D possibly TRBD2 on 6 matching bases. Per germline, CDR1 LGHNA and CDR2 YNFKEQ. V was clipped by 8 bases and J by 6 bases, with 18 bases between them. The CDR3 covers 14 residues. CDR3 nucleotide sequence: TGTGCCAGCCAGGAGGGGCCCGGCAGGGATACGCAGTATTTT. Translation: CASQEGPGRDTQYF.